Described below is a single TCR beta chain sequence and its context. Its antigen is not identified. V lost 7 bases, J lost 4 bases, and 9 bases lay in between. Germline-derived CDR1 and CDR2 are GTSNPN and SVGIG (reference sequence). This CDR3 is built from 11 residues. This entry comes from a study of blood T cells in healthy people across ages. Findings and caveats of the study: Naive CD4+ cell counts and diversity both ran higher in long-lived than in aged donors.

Sample-barcoded 5' priming and a J-beta primer mix drove a second PCR of roughly 6 to 12 cycles. Every molecule of cDNA carried a tag from a template-switch adaptor with 12 random nucleotides. TCRdb processed the 5' RACE reads anew with MiXCR; each CDR3 protein has one entry. The data show 1.5 million to 2 million distinct CDR3 sequences, approximately 39% seen once. This TCR derives from a human donor in good health. V gene TRBV30 combines with J gene TRBJ2-3, with D perhaps TRBD2 (6 bases). Sequencing was performed on blood. The CDR3 DNA is TGTGCCTACGGAGGGCCAGATACGCAGTATTTT. As protein: CAYGGPDTQYF.